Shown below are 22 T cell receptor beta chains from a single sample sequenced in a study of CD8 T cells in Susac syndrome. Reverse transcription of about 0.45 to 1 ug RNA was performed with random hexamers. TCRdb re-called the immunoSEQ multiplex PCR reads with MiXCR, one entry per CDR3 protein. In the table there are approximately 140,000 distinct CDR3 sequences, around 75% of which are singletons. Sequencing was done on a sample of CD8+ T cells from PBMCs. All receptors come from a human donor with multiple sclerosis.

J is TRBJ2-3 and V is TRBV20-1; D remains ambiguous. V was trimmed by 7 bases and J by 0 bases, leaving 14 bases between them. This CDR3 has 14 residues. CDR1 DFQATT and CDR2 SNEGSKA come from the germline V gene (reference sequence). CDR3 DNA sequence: TGCAGTGTACGGCGAGGAACTAGCACAGATACGCAGTATTTT. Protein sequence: CSVRRGTSTDTQYF.

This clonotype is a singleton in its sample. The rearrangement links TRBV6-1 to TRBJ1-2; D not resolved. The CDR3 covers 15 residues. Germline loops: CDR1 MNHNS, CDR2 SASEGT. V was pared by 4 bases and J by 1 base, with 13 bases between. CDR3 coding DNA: TGTGCCAGCAGTGTTACAGATAAATTTAACTATGGCTACACCTTC. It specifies CASSVTDKFNYGYTF.

CDR3 coding DNA: TGCGCCAGCAGCCCACCGGCAGGGGCGCAAGAGACCCAGTACTTC. Protein product: CASSPPAGAQETQYF. The chain links TRBV4-3 to TRBJ2-5; D is perhaps TRBD1 (6 bases). The CDR3 consists of 15 residues. Germline-derived CDR1 and CDR2 are LGHNA and YSLEER. Trimming cost V 4 bases and J 2 bases, with 14 bases left between them.

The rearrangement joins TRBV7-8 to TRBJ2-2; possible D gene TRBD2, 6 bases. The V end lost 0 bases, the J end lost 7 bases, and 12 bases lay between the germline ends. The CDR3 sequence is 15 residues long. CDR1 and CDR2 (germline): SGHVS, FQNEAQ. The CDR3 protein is CASSLAFSGIGELFF. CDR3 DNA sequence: TGTGCCAGCAGCTTAGCCTTTAGCGGTATCGGGGAGCTGTTTTTT.

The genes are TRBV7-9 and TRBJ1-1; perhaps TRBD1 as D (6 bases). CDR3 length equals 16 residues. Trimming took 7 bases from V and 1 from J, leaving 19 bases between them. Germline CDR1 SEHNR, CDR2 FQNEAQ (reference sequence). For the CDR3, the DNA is TGTGCCAGCAAACCTGGTAGGGGGTCGGGGAACACTGAAGCTTTCTTT. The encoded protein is CASKPGRGSGNTEAFF.

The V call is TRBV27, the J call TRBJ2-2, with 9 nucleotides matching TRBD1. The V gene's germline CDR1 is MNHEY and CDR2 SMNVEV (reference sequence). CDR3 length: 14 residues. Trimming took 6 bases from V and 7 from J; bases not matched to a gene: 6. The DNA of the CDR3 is TGTGCCAGCAGGCCGCACAGGGGGCGCGGGGAGCTGTTTTTT. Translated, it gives CASRPHRGRGELFF.

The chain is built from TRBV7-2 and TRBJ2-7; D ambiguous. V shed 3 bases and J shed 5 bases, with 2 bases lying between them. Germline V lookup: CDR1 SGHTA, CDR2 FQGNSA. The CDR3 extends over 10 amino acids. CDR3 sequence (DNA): TGTGCCAGCAGCTTGGACGAGCAGTACTTC. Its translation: CASSLDEQYF.

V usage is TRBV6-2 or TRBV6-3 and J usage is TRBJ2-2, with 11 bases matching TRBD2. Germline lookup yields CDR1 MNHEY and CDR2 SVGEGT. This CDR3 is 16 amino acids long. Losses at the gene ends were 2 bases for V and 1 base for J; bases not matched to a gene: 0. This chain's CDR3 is CASSYGTSGNTGELFF. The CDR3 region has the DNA TGTGCCAGCAGTTACGGGACTAGCGGGAACACCGGGGAGCTGTTTTTT.

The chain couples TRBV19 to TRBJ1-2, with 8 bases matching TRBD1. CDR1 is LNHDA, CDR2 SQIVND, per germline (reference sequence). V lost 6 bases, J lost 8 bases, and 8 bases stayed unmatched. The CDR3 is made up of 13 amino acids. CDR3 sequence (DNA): TGTGCCAGTAGCCCGGACAGGGTAGGAGGCTACACCTTC. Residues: CASSPDRVGGYTF.

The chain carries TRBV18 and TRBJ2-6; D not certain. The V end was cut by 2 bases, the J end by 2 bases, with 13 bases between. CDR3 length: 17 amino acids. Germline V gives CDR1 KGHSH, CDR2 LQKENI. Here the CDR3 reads CASSPIKGRTGANVLTF. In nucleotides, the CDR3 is TGTGCCAGCTCACCAATAAAGGGAAGGACTGGGGCCAACGTCCTGACTTTC.

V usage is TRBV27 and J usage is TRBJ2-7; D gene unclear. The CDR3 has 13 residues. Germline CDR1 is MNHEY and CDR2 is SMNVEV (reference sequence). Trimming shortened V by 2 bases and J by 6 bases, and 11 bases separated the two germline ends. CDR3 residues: CASSLGTSFEQYF. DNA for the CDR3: TGTGCCAGCAGTTTAGGTACTTCATTCGAGCAGTACTTC.

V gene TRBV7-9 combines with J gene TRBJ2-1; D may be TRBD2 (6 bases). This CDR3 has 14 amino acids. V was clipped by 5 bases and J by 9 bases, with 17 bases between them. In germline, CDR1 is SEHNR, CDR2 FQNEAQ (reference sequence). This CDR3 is CASSPRGDLGEQFF. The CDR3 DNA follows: TGTGCCAGCAGCCCCCGCGGGGATCTGGGTGAGCAGTTCTTC.

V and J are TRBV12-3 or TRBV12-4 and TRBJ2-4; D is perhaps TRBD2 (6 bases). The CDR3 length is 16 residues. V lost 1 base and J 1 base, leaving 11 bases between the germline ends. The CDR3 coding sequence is TGTGCCAGCAGTTTAGGGGCAGGGAGGGCCAAAAACATTCAGTACTTC. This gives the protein CASSLGAGRAKNIQYF.

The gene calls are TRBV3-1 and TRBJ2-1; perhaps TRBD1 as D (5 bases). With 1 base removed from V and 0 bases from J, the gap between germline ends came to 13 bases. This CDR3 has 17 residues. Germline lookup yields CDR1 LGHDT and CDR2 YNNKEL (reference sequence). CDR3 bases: TGTGCCAGCAGCCAAGGCAGGGTGGTCGACTCCTACAATGAGCAGTTCTTC. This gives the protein CASSQGRVVDSYNEQFF.

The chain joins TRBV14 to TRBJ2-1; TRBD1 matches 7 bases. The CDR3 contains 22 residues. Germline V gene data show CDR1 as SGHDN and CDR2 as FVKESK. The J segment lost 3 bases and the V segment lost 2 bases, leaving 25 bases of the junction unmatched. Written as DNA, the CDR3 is TGTGCCAGCAGCCAATATCGGCCAAGGCCGGGACAGACCGAGTCGTACTACAATGAGCAGTTCTTC. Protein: CASSQYRPRPGQTESYYNEQFF.

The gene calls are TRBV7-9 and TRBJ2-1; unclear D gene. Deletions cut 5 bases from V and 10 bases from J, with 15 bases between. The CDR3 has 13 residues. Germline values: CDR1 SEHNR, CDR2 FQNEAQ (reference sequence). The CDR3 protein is CASSRPMGFEQFF. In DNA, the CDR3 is TGTGCCAGCAGCCGCCCAATGGGATTCGAGCAGTTCTTC.

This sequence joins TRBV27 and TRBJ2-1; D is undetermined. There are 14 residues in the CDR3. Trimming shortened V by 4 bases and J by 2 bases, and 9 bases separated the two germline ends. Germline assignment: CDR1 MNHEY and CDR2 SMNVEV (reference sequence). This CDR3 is CASSSADAYNEQFF. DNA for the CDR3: TGTGCCAGCAGTTCGGCGGATGCCTACAATGAGCAGTTCTTC.

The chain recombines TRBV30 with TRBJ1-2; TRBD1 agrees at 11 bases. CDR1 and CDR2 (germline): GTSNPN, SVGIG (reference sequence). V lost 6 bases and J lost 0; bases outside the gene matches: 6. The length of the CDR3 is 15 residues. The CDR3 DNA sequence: TGTGCCTGCTACGGACAGGGGGCAGCTAACTATGGCTACACCTTC. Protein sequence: CACYGQGAANYGYTF.

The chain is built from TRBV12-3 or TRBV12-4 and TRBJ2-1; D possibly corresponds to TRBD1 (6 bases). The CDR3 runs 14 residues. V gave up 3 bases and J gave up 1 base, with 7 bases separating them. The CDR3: CASSFRGSYNEQFF. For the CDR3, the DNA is TGTGCCAGCAGTTTCAGGGGATCCTACAATGAGCAGTTCTTC.

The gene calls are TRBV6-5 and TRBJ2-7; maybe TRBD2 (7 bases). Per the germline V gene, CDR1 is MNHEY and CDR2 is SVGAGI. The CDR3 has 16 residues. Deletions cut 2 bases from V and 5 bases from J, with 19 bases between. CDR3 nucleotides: TGTGCCAGCAGTTACGGGGGCGGGAGATTTCATCACGAGCAGTACGTC. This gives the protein CASSYGGGRFHHEQYV.

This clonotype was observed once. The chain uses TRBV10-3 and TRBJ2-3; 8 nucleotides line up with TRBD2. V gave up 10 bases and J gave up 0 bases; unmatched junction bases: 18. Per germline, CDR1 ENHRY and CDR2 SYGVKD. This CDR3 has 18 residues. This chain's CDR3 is CATRQSVRGVTSTDTQYF. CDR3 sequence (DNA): TGTGCCACCCGTCAATCAGTGCGGGGGGTTACTAGCACAGATACGCAGTATTTT.

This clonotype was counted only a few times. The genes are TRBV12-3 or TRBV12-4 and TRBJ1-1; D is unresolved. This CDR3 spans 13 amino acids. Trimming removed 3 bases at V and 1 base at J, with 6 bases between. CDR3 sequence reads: CASSFRGNTEAFF. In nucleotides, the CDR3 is TGTGCCAGCAGTTTTAGAGGGAACACTGAAGCTTTCTTT.